This is a list of T cell receptor beta chains from one sample in a study of siplizumab effects on memory and regulatory T cells. Clones were read by immunoSEQ multiplex PCR, and TCRdb kept only the in-frame ones, dropping some. The sample lists about 56,000 clones; around 97% were seen once. The material sequenced was naive CD8+ T cells sorted from blood. These receptor sequences come from a human donor in good health. CDR3s include the opening cysteine and the closing phenylalanine or tryptophan. A D gene is named only where the DNA matches it firmly. Size values are once, few and many counts, or a class for expanded clones, and some rows have none.

>TRBJ2-7|TRBV7-9|-|-
TGTGCCAGCAGCTTAGAGTTTCCTAGCTCGGGGGAGCAGTACTTC
CASSLEFPSSGEQYF
>TRBJ2-1|TRBV29-1|-|TRBD2
TGCAGCGTTGAGATACGGGAGGCCATGAATGAGCAGTTCTTC
CSVEIREAMNEQFF
>TRBJ1-1|TRBV19|-|TRBD1
TGTGCCAGTAGTATAGACCCACAGGGGGCCACTGAAGCTTTCTTT
CASSIDPQGATEAFF
>TRBJ2-2|TRBV9|-|-
TGTGCCAGCAGCGTAGGACAGAACACCGGGGAGCTGTTTTTT
CASSVGQNTGELFF
>TRBJ1-1|TRBV5-1|-|-
TGCGCCAGTAGACATTGGAACACTGAAGCTTTCTTT
CASRHWNTEAFF
>TRBJ1-1|TRBV7-9|-|-
TGTGCCAGCAGCTTAGTGAACACTGAAGCTTTCTTT
CASSLVNTEAFF
>TRBJ2-7|TRBV29-1|-|-
TGCAGCGTTGTCTCGGAGCCCCCCGAGCAGTACTTC
CSVVSEPPEQYF
>TRBJ2-7|TRBV28|-|TRBD2
TGTGCCAGCAGTCCAGGAGGACTAGCCAGTTATGTGGGGGAGCAGTACTTC
CASSPGGLASYVGEQYF
>TRBJ2-1|TRBV29-1|-|-
TGCAGCGTTGCGGGCATCTCCTACAATGAGCAGTTCTTC
CSVAGISYNEQFF
>TRBJ1-1|TRBV7-9|-|-
TGTGCCAGCAGCCCTTTAGCGGGGGGCTTAACTGAAGCTTTCTTT
CASSPLAGGLTEAFF
>TRBJ2-2|TRBV19|-|-
TGTGCCAGTAAGGTCGGACTTTCCGACGGGGAGCTGTTTTTT
CASKVGLSDGELFF
>TRBJ1-5|TRBV28|-|TRBD1
TGTGCCAGCAGTTCCGGGACAGGGTATCGCCAGCCCCAGCATTTT
CASSSGTGYRQPQHF
>TRBJ2-1|TRBV7-9|-|TRBD2
TGTGCCAGCAGCTCCCGTGCGGGAGGGCCTGGTGAGCAGTTCTTC
CASSSRAGGPGEQFF
>TRBJ2-2|TRBV6-5|-|-
TGTGCCAGCACCGGCCCTTCCATTACCGGGGAGCTGTTTTTT
CASTGPSITGELFF
>TRBJ1-2|TRBV5-6|-|-
TGTGCCAGCAGCTTGTTTGGGGATGGCTACACCTTC
CASSLFGDGYTF
>TRBJ2-3|TRBV7-7|-|-
TGTGCTAGCAGCCCCGTACCTAGAGATACGCAGTATTTT
CASSPVPRDTQYF
>TRBJ2-5|TRBV28|-|-
TGTGCCGGGGGGGACACGGGAGAGACCCAGTACTTC
CAGGDTGETQYF
>TRBJ2-4|TRBV13|-|TRBD2
TGTGCCAGCAGCTCCCTAGCGGGAGAGGCGGACATTCAGTACTTC
CASSSLAGEADIQYF
>TRBJ1-2|TRBV7-9|-|TRBD1
TGTGCCAGCAGCAGTGGACAGGGCCTCTCTAACTATGGCTACACCTTC
CASSSGQGLSNYGYTF
>TRBJ1-3|TRBV11-3|-|-
TGTGCCAGCAGCTTACCAGGACCGGGAAACACCATATATTTT
CASSLPGPGNTIYF
>TRBJ2-2|TRBV11-3|-|TRBD1
TGTGCCAGCAGCCATACAGACAGGGGAAACACCGGGGAGCTGTTTTTT
CASSHTDRGNTGELFF
>TRBJ1-1|TRBV6-1|-|TRBD1
TGTGCCAGCTCGAAGGGGGCGCTCACTGAAGCTTTCTTT
CASSKGALTEAFF
>TRBJ2-7|TRBV27|once|TRBD1
TGTGCCAGCAGTTTCCGGGACAGGCTAGCCGAGCAGTACTTC
CASSFRDRLAEQYF
>TRBJ1-3|TRBV10-3|-|TRBD1
TGTGCCTCCAACCAGGGGGCGGATGGAAACACCATATATTTT
CASNQGADGNTIYF
>TRBJ2-2|TRBV28|-|-
TGTGCCAGCACCCCAGAGGCACCCGGGGAGCTGTTTTTT
CASTPEAPGELFF
>TRBJ2-3|TRBV6-4|-|-
TGTGCCAGCAGTGGGGAGTTTAGCGGCAGCACAGATACGCAGTATTTT
CASSGEFSGSTDTQYF
>TRBJ2-1|TRBV27|-|-
TGTGCCAGCAGTGAGTCCGACCAGAGCTCCTACAATGAGCAGTTCTTC
CASSESDQSSYNEQFF
>TRBJ2-3|TRBV27|once|TRBD2
TGTGCCAGCAGTTTACTTCCCGCGGGGGGAGGAGATACGCAGTATTTT
CASSLLPAGGGDTQYF
>TRBJ2-5|TRBV7-3|once|TRBD2
TGTGCCAGCAGCTTAGTGGGGGAGGGTGAGACCCAGTACTTC
CASSLVGEGETQYF
>TRBJ2-7|TRBV6-6|-|-
TGTGCCAGCAGTTCCCCTGAAGGGGCCTACGAGCAGTACTTC
CASSSPEGAYEQYF
>TRBJ2-7|TRBV7-9|-|-
TGTGCCAGCAGCTTAGGCAGGGCTTACGAGCAGTACTTC
CASSLGRAYEQYF
>TRBJ2-3|TRBV5-8|-|TRBD2
TGTGCCAGCAGCCTCCTCGGGGGGATCACAGATACGCAGTATTTT
CASSLLGGITDTQYF
>TRBJ2-7|TRBV4-3|-|TRBD1
TGCGCCAGCAGCTTCGGGACAGTTTCCTACGAGCAGTACTTC
CASSFGTVSYEQYF
>TRBJ2-5|TRBV5-1|-|-
TGCGCCAGCAGCTTGGCTGGAGTAGGGGAGACCCAGTACTTC
CASSLAGVGETQYF
>TRBJ1-1|TRBV7-9|-|-
TGTGCCAGCAGTCCGGCCAGGGACGATGAAGCTTTCTTT
CASSPARDDEAFF
>TRBJ2-5|TRBV4-2|once|TRBD2
TGTGCCAGCAGCCAAGTGGGACTAGCGGCGTACCAAGAGACCCAGTACTTC
CASSQVGLAAYQETQYF
>TRBJ1-5|TRBV15|-|-
TGTGCCACCAGATCCGAACCCCTTAGCAATCAGCCCCAGCATTTT
CATRSEPLSNQPQHF
>TRBJ2-5|TRBV7-9|-|-
TGTGCCAGCAGCCCGCGGCAGGCCGCCGGGGAGACCCAGTACTTC
CASSPRQAAGETQYF
>TRBJ1-5|TRBV23-1|-|TRBD1
TGCGCCAGCAGCCAAACCTCAGGGGGCTGCCTGGAAGGCAATCAGCCCCAGCATTTT
CASSQTSGGCLEGNQPQHF
>TRBJ2-1|TRBV29-1|-|TRBD2
TGCAGCGTTGAACGAGCGGGATCTCCCCCGGAGCAGTTCTTC
CSVERAGSPPEQFF
>TRBJ2-2|TRBV9|-|-
TGTGCCAGCAGCCCCACTACCAACACCGGGGAGCTGTTTTTT
CASSPTTNTGELFF
>TRBJ2-1|TRBV5-5|-|TRBD2
TGTGCCAGCAGCTTGGCCGGTAGCGGGGATGAGCAGTTCTTC
CASSLAGSGDEQFF
>TRBJ2-7|TRBV2|-|-
TGTGCCAGCAGAGGGATCTACGAGCAGTACTTC
CASRGIYEQYF
>TRBJ2-1|TRBV6-4|once|-
TGTGCCAGCAGTGCGGGACTGTTGGGAGACAATGAGCAGTTCTTC
CASSAGLLGDNEQFF
>TRBJ2-3|TRBV2|-|-
TGTGCCAGCAGTGACTGGACTTCTAGCACAGATACGCAGTATTTT
CASSDWTSSTDTQYF
>TRBJ2-7|TRBV7-6|-|-
TGTGCCAGCAGCCCCTCAGGGATTAGCTACGAGCAGTACTTC
CASSPSGISYEQYF
>TRBJ1-1|TRBV6-1|-|-
TGTGCCAGCAGTGTTTCTGACCTACCAACTGAAGCTTTCTTT
CASSVSDLPTEAFF
>TRBJ1-5|TRBV7-8|-|-
TGTGCCAGCAGCTTGTATCTGGACAGCCTCAATCAGCCCCAGCATTTT
CASSLYLDSLNQPQHF
>TRBJ2-1|TRBV29-1|-|-
TGCAGCGCCACACGGAGCTCCTACAATGAGCAGTTCTTC
CSATRSSYNEQFF
>TRBJ2-7|TRBV5-8|-|-
TGTGCCAGCAGCGGAATCTTCCGGGGGACATTCTCCTACGAGCAGTACTTC
CASSGIFRGTFSYEQYF
>TRBJ2-1|TRBV9|-|TRBD2
TGTGCCAGCAGCGGGGGACCGCACGATACTAGCGGGACCGACAATGAGCAGTTCTTC
CASSGGPHDTSGTDNEQFF
>TRBJ1-6|TRBV10-3|-|TRBD1
TGTGCCATCAGTGATCCGGGACAGGGCAGACGTCGTAATTCACCCCTCCACTTT
CAISDPGQGRRRNSPLHF
>TRBJ1-3|TRBV19|-|-
TGTGCCAGTAGTATATTGGCCAGGAGCGACACCATATATTTT
CASSILARSDTIYF
>TRBJ2-7|TRBV9|-|-
TGTGCCAGCAGCGTTAGAGGGGTGTGGAACGAGCAGTACTTC
CASSVRGVWNEQYF